A selection of T cell receptor beta chains follows, all from one sample in a study of siplizumab effects on memory and regulatory T cells. Profiled with immunoSEQ multiplex PCR; TCRdb holds only in-frame clones, not every one. The repertoire holds about 100,000 clones, about 91% seen once, with roughly 2.5% in the top ten. The sample was CD4+ T cells sorted from blood. All receptors derive from a human donor in good health. Some clones in this sample may be carry-over from other donors' samples. CDR3s leave out the opening cysteine and the closing phenylalanine or tryptophan.

V gene | CDR3 protein
TRBV6-1 | ASIPTPNYEQY
TRBV7-2 | ASSFMRETEAF
TRBV9 | ASSWGEMETQY
TRBV21-1 | ASSKAKKEVYGYT
TRBV6-5 | ASSTGTQETQY
TRBV19 | ASSIPGQGMNEQY
TRBV14 | ASSQSGTGSYEQY
TRBV2 | ASSSQGAYQPQH
TRBV7-3 | ASSLLGTSNEQF
TRBV11-2 | ASRSSGTSGYEQY
TRBV5-1 | ASSFRPSSTDTQY
TRBV9 | ASSRDTAPGELF
TRBV7-8 | ASSTTGTGNMKAEAF
TRBV4-2 | ASSPANVREPSRYTGNTIY
TRBV6-5 | ATARGTYEQY
TRBV7-2 | ASSLVGGTAISNQPQH
TRBV29-1 | SVRQGWSTEAF
TRBV7-6 | ASSPRTSATGELF
TRBV27 | ASSLTGVHYGYT
TRBV21-1 | ASSKVIPANYGYT